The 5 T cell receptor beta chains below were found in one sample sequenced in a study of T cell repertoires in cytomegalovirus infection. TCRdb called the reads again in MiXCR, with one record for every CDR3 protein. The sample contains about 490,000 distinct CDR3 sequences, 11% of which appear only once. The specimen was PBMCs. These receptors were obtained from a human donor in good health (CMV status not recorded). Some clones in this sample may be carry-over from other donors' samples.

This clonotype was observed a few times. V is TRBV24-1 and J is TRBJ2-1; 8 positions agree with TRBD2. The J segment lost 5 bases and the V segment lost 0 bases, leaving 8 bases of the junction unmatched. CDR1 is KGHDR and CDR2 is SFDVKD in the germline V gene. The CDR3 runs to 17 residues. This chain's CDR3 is CATSDLQGTSGNNEQFF. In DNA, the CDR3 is TGTGCCACCAGTGATTTGCAAGGAACTAGCGGTAACAATGAGCAGTTCTTC.

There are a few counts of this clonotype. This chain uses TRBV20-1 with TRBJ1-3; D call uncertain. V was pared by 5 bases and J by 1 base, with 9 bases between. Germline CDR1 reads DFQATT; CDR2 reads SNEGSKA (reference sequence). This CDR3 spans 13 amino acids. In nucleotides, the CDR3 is TGCAGTGCTCTCCGAGGTTCTGGAAACACCATATATTTT. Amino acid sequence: CSALRGSGNTIYF.

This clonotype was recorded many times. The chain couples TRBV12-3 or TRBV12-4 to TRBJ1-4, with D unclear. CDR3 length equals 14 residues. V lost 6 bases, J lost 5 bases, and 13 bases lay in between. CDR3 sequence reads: CASSRQNSNEKLFF. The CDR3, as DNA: TGTGCCAGCAGCCGACAAAATTCGAATGAAAAACTGTTTTTT.

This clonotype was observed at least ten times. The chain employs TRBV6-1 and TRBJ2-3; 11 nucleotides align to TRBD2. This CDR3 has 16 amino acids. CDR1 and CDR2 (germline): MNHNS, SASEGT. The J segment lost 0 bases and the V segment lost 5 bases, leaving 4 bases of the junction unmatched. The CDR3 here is CASSNLAGGSTDTQYF. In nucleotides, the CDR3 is TGTGCCAGCAGTAACTTAGCGGGAGGGAGCACAGATACGCAGTATTTT.

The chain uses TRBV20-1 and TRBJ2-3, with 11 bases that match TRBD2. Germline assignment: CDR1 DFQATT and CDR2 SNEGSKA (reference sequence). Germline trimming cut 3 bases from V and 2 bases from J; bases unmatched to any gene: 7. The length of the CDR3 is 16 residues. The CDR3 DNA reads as TGCAGTGCTAGCGTCGGGACTAGCGGAAACACAGATACGCAGTATTTT. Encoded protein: CSASVGTSGNTDTQYF.